The T cell receptor (beta chain) under discussion was sequenced for a study of blood T cell repertoires in COVID-19 (dated by TCRdb to between 2020 and 2021). General notes on the study: Samples covering the acute and convalescent phases of COVID-19 were provided by collaborators in the United States, Italy and Spain. The material from the prospective study consisted of cDNA or gDNA derived from T cells, B-cell-depleted T cells, or PBMCs. The dataset comprised deeply sampled blood TCRbeta repertoires from subjects exposed to, actively infected with, or recovered from COVID-19. A freely available public database, intended as a resource for researchers studying the immune response to SARS-CoV-2, is where the repertoires were released. Samples came from the ongoing ImmuneRACE study (first 160 participants) plus 1,254 subjects from 6 global collaborators. Nearly every sample came with metadata listing a de-identified subject ID, COVID-19 status, age in years and sex. Where available, HLA class I and class II types were taken from metadata supplied by the sample provider and were not determined by assay-based typing.

The CDR3 starts with the cysteine, ends with the phenylalanine, and has 19 residues. Left in the record is the CDR3 DNA by itself, 57 bases read in frame from the first base. V and J lose 4 bases and 4 bases, and a span of 28 bases separates them. CDR1 and CDR2, looked up from the germline V gene, are MGHRA and YSYEKL. Each collaborating institution followed its own protocols to collect whole blood in K2EDTA tubes. For TCRbeta analysis, collaborators shipped samples as frozen whole blood, isolated PBMCs, or DNA extracted from either of those sample types. Regarding this clone: What this receptor recognizes is not known. The sample holds no much larger clone one base away, and base qualities are not on file.

The paper's findings and limits, for the study overall: The quantity of clinical and demographic metadata differed by source and by participant and was supplied without curation.

TCRbeta CDR3 regions were amplified from genomic DNA by means of the immunoSEQ Assay, a bias-controlled multiplex PCR. Regarding the original processing steps: Nucleated cell counts per sample were estimated from amplification of reference gene primers within the assay. To quantify the absolute abundance of each unique TCRbeta CDR3 rearrangement, sequence reads were collapsed and filtered. For each sample, productive Simpson clonality was calculated as the square root of Simpson's diversity index across productive rearrangements. In its TCRdb copy, this immuneACCESS table keeps in-frame sequences only and misses some clones. Where compared with another copy, unresolved V genes explain less than half of these, and the others have no known cause. V, J and clone size are those of that table, while D and trimming were read from the DNA. This sample is represented by fewer than 300,000 clones; roughly 90% of them were singletons. The top ten constitute roughly 0.8% of the sample.

This clonotype was obtained from a man younger than 45 with acute or convalescent COVID-19. The sample taken for sequencing was peripheral blood. The V and J genes are TRBV4-1 and TRBJ1-1; a tentative D match to TRBD1 spans 6 bases. The nucleotide sequence is given as TGCGCCAGCAGCCCACAAGAGTGGGCCAGCGGGACACGGAGCACTGAAGCTTTCTTT. Its translation reads: CASSPQEWASGTRSTEAFF.